The source of this TCR beta chain is a study of T cells in Graves' hyperthyroidism and ophthalmopathy. This clonotype was counted many times. The TCR beta CDR3 regions underwent amplification using RNA transcripts as the source. The TCR CDR3 first-round RT-PCR relied on the HTBI primer set. TCRdb used MiXCR to reprocess the multiplex PCR reads, holding one entry per CDR3 protein. The data contain more than 300,000 distinct CDR3 sequences, about 14% of them singletons. Diagnosing involved the use of clinical symptoms, serum thyroxine and TRAb, thyroid ultrasound and orbital computed tomography. This clonotype was obtained from a woman aged 25 to 39 with Graves' ophthalmopathy. The sample consisted of blood.

The CDR3 DNA is TGCAGTGCTAGAGTCGCGGGATCTAACTATGGCTACACCTTC. This codes for CSARVAGSNYGYTF. The V call is TRBV20-1, the J call TRBJ1-2; D is uncertain. The CDR3 is 14 amino acids. The germline gives CDR1 DFQATT, CDR2 SNEGSKA (reference sequence). Between the trimmed V and J ends, which lost 1 base and 0 bases, there was a span of 9 bases.